Included here is one T cell receptor beta chain sequence, with context. The source of the sample is a study of cytomegalovirus exposure and HLA in healthy donors. CDR3 length: 15 residues. The trim removed 5 bases at V and 2 bases at J, leaving 5 bases unmatched. CDR1 and CDR2 from the germline V gene are SEHNR and FQNEAQ (reference sequence). In the PCR, 60 Vbeta and 13 Jbeta primers were used. The protocol was immunoSEQ multiplex PCR, while the TCRdb copy is restricted to in-frame clones and leaves out a portion. This sample has about 92,000 clones; about 69% occur once, and the top ten carry 16%. The sequence was obtained from a young woman in good health and CMV-seropositive. The gene calls are TRBV7-9 and TRBJ2-1; 8 nucleotides match TRBD1. The sequenced sample consisted of PBMCs. The CDR3 DNA sequence: TGTGCCAGCAGCCCCCGGGACAGGACCTACAATGAGCAGTTCTTC. Protein product: CASSPRDRTYNEQFF.